This T cell receptor beta chain came from a study of OX40 agonist ivuxolimab in advanced cancers. In the study overall: Ivuxolimab was an agonistic, fully human IgG2 monoclonal antibody directed against OX40 (CD134), a costimulatory receptor. The point of sequencing TCRbeta in the periphery was to test whether ivuxolimab changed TCR sequence diversity and drove clonal T-cell expansion. Among the roughly 50 dose-escalation patients, approximately 20 had hepatocellular carcinoma, roughly 15 melanoma, 9 renal cell carcinoma and 9 head and neck cancer. Intravenous ivuxolimab was administered to patients every 2 weeks at six dose levels: 0.01, 0.1, 0.3, 1.5, 3 and 10 mg/kg. Three dose-escalation patients achieved partial responses, one with hepatocellular carcinoma and two with cutaneous melanoma. In the dose-escalation cohort, approximately 82% of patients were male, and the mean age was around 60 years, with a range of roughly 20 to 80. Patients were allowed to have had prior anti-PD-1, anti-PD-L1 or anti-CTLA-4 therapy, and around 41% of the dose-escalation patients had previously received checkpoint inhibitors. The paper covers the monotherapy dose-escalation part of the phase I ivuxolimab trial, which included N = 52 patients. Study-level results and caveats: After ivuxolimab, CD8+ T cells had more expanded clones than CD4+ T cells on average. Partial responders in the 0.1-3.0 mg/kg groups had among the lowest normalized peripheral clonal expansion, especially among CD8+ T cells. The antigen specificity of the clonally expanded peripheral T cells was not determined. Clonal expansion of both CD4+ and CD8+ blood T cells was observed from baseline to week 6 at doses 0.1 to 3.0 mg/kg. Low levels of normalized T-cell clonal expansion were also shown by some nonresponding patients.

The trial excluded patients who had a history of autoimmune disease or who were on systemic immunosuppression. Peripheral blood for TCR sequencing was collected from all dose cohorts at baseline, on cycle 4 day 1, and on cycle 7 day 1. Samples were obtained from an open-label, multicenter, first-in-human phase I dose-escalation trial of ivuxolimab. Adults with locally advanced or metastatic melanoma, renal cell carcinoma, hepatocellular carcinoma or head and neck squamous cell carcinoma were enrolled in the trial. Before TCR sequencing, CD4+ T cells and CD8+ T cells were sorted from peripheral blood as separate populations. Details on this clone: What this receptor recognizes is not known. The record has no base qualities; no much larger clone is one base away.

To sequence the TCRbeta CDR3 region, genomic DNA was isolated from the sorted cells. TCRbeta CDR3 regions were sequenced using the immunoSEQ Assay. TCRdb limited this immuneACCESS table to in-frame rearrangements with V and J called. A share of clones is missing; checked studies link under half to unresolved V genes, and the rest is unexplained. The sample table contains 130,000 or so clones; only one count was recorded for 93% of them. More than 0.15% of the sample belongs to the ten largest clones. Sequenced here: CD4+ or CD8+ T cells sorted from blood, sampled in a trial of the OX40 agonist ivuxolimab. The TCR sequence derives from an adult with an advanced solid tumor such as melanoma, head and neck, liver or kidney cancer.

The nucleotides are TGTGCCAGCAGTCCCCCGGAGAAGGGAGGCACTGAAGCTTTCTTT. It translates to CASSPPEKGGTEAFF. Recombination linked TRBV28 to TRBJ1-1, with the D gene not clear enough to name. CDR1 and CDR2 are read off the germline V gene as MDHEN and SYDVKM. The CDR3 contains 15 residues, cysteine and phenylalanine counted. The sequence is cut down to CDR3 DNA, 45 bases in frame from base 1. The junction shows trimming of 5 bases on V and 4 bases on J, plus 17 bases between the germline ends.